Listed below are T cell receptor beta chains from one sample, sequenced in a study of T cell responses to AZD1222 COVID-19 vaccine. Only in-frame clones appear in the TCRdb table, and some are missing; sequencing was by immunoSEQ multiplex PCR. The sample holds tens of thousands of clones, roughly 90% seen once. This specimen was peripheral blood, taken 28 days after the second AZD1222 dose. Receptors originate from an adult who received the AZD1222 COVID-19 vaccine. The CDR3 runs from the conserved cysteine through the conserved F or W. Fields, in order: J gene, V gene, CDR3 protein.

TRBJ2-5	TRBV7-9	CASSPGTSGRETQYF
TRBJ2-7	TRBV5-1	CASSLGSAGDEQYF
TRBJ2-1	TRBV4-1	CASSLEGGSNEQFF
TRBJ2-3	TRBV14	CASSQDRAQYF
TRBJ2-7	TRBV19	CASSWASGSYEQYF
TRBJ2-7	TRBV30	CAFSAGGSYEQYF
TRBJ2-7	TRBV13	CASSHRTGGSYEQYF
TRBJ2-6	TRBV5-4	CASSLEWTGGAGGANVLTF
TRBJ2-2	TRBV6-2/TRBV6-3	CASSYSVTTGELFF
TRBJ2-3	TRBV4-1	CASSPHGRSDTQYF
TRBJ2-3	TRBV4-3	CASSQDRGNPYF
TRBJ2-5	TRBV25-1	CASSEGTGIRIQETQYF
TRBJ2-1	TRBV6-5	CASHTSRETDEQFF
TRBJ1-1	TRBV6-5	CASGAGLSTEAFF
TRBJ2-1	TRBV12-5	CASQGLYNEQFF
TRBJ2-5	TRBV21-1	CASSKEDRGNEETQYF
TRBJ1-5	TRBV19	CASSIGRFSNQPQHF
TRBJ2-7	TRBV12-5	CASGLVGCGSSYEQYF
TRBJ2-7	TRBV11-2	CASSVAGEQYF
TRBJ2-7	TRBV6-1	CASSEGGEGSYEQYF
TRBJ2-5	TRBV27	CASSPGQGFAKTQYF
TRBJ2-1	TRBV7-7	CASSLLPAGTYNEQFF
TRBJ2-7	TRBV5-1	CASSLDYEQYF
TRBJ1-1	TRBV6-2/TRBV6-3	CASSPAGGTEAFF
TRBJ1-2	TRBV29-1	CSVPEPGPLDGYTF
TRBJ2-7	TRBV5-5	CASSLVLAGGYEQYF
TRBJ2-7	TRBV5-6	CASSYSGLAGGFTYEQYF
TRBJ2-2	TRBV11-2	CASSLWQAYTGELFF
TRBJ1-1	TRBV19	CASGTGGFDTEAFF
TRBJ2-3	TRBV5-4	CASSLMSSGTDTQYF
TRBJ1-2	TRBV27	CASSDRAGGYTF
TRBJ2-1	TRBV28	CASDLVGAGEQFF
TRBJ1-5	TRBV24-1	CATRQGEGQPQHF
TRBJ1-5	TRBV12-5	CARAGSQPQHF
TRBJ2-2	TRBV19	CATVARRVYTGELFF
TRBJ1-3	TRBV7-9	CASSLLGRLPGNTIYF
TRBJ1-3	TRBV5-1	CASSLAGGAYGNTIYF
TRBJ1-2	TRBV9	CASSLAAGSNYGYTF
TRBJ2-5	TRBV28	CASSRSGELGRKTQYF
TRBJ2-3	TRBV10-3	CAISGLVGDTQYF
TRBJ2-1	TRBV15	CATSRDVGLVGEQFF
TRBJ2-5	TRBV4-1	CASSQDVLLRYQETQYF
TRBJ1-2	TRBV18	CASSPVGQKLFNYGYTF
TRBJ2-3	TRBV9	CASSVLAGESTDTQYF
TRBJ2-7	TRBV28	CASIAGGDLSSYEQYF